A single sample gave rise to the 5 T cell receptor beta chains below, sequenced in a study of blood T cell repertoires in COVID-19. Produced via immunoSEQ multiplex PCR; TCRdb's table is partial and in-frame only. The sample gives about 170,000 clones, 83% of which show up once; roughly 4% is in the top ten. Sequencing input: PBMCs or T cells enriched from blood (not recorded which). Source of these receptors: a woman aged 50 to 65 in a cohort exposed to, infected with or recovered from COVID-19 (not recorded which).

The chain couples TRBV10-3 to TRBJ2-5, with 8 bases aligning to TRBD2. This CDR3 comprises 12 residues. Looked up from germline, CDR1 is ENHRY and CDR2 is SYGVKD. With V trimmed by 10 bases and J by 5 bases, 6 bases remained unmatched. CDR3 nucleotide sequence: TGTGCCACCGGGGGGGGACTGGAGACCCAGTACTTC. Its translation is CATGGGLETQYF.

This clone has just a few counts. The chain uses TRBV6-5 and TRBJ1-1, with D perhaps matching TRBD1 (6 bases). Per the germline V gene, CDR1 is MNHEY and CDR2 is SVGAGI. The CDR3 is 14 amino acids. With 7 bases removed from V and 11 bases from J, the gap between germline ends came to 23 bases. CDR3 residues: CASMLQGGVVDAFF. CDR3 sequence (DNA): TGTGCCAGCATGTTGCAAGGGGGGGTGGTGGATGCTTTCTTT.

The chain joins TRBV6-2 or TRBV6-3 to TRBJ2-4; D possibly corresponds to TRBD1 (7 bases). Looked up from germline, CDR1 is MNHEY and CDR2 is SVGEGT. The V and J ends lost 5 bases and 6 bases respectively, with 20 bases between them. The CDR3 has 16 amino acids. The CDR3 sequence is CASSAGQSLVRNIQYF. In DNA form, the CDR3 reads TGTGCCAGCAGTGCGGGACAGTCCCTTGTGAGAAACATTCAGTACTTC.

The rearrangement uses TRBV29-1 and TRBJ2-5; D call uncertain. Germline CDR1 and CDR2: SQVTM and ANQGSEA. Trimming cost V 6 bases and J 5 bases, with 13 bases left between them. The CDR3 contains 12 residues. DNA of the CDR3: TGCAGCGTCGGGTTGTCTGGGGAGACCCAGTACTTC. Its translation is CSVGLSGETQYF.

The rearrangement joins TRBV28 to TRBJ2-1, with D unclear. Per the germline V gene, CDR1 is MDHEN and CDR2 is SYDVKM. This CDR3 region has 11 residues. Trimming removed 2 bases at V and 9 bases at J, with 5 bases between. CDR3 protein: CASSLQIEQFF. For the CDR3, the DNA is TGTGCCAGCAGTTTACAGATTGAGCAGTTCTTC.